This T cell receptor (beta chain) emerged from a study of blood T cell repertoires in COVID-19. Study at large: The analysed material was cDNA or gDNA that came from T cells, B-cell-depleted T cells, or PBMCs.

The protocol was immunoSEQ multiplex PCR, while the TCRdb copy is restricted to in-frame clones and leaves out a portion. The table includes 100,000 to 150,000 clones, more than 70% detected once. This CDR3 comprises 14 residues. Germline CDR1 reads SQVTM; CDR2 reads ANQGSEA. Trimming cost V 7 bases and J 10 bases; bases outside gene matches: 17. This receptor was taken from a man aged 55 to 70 with acute or convalescent COVID-19. Input material: peripheral blood. The chain links TRBV29-1 to TRBJ1-1; 8 bases map to TRBD1. In DNA form, the CDR3 reads TGCAGCGCTAAAAACGGGCAGGGGGCGGAGGGAGCTTTCTTT. Its protein product is CSAKNGQGAEGAFF. Together with reference TRBV29-1 and TRBJ1-1, the CDR3 gives the full variable domain: SAVISQKPSRDICQRGTSLTIQCQVDSQVTMMFWYRQQPGQSLTLIATANQGSEATYESGFVIDKFPISRPNLTFSTLTVSNMSPEDSSIYLCSAKNGQGAEGAFFGQGTRLTVV.